This T cell receptor beta chain was recovered during a study of blood T cell repertoires in COVID-19. Across the whole study: Both acute and convalescent COVID-19 samples were obtained from the United States, Italy and Spain. T cells, B-cell-depleted T cells, or PBMCs provided the cDNA or gDNA that served as material.

The CDR3 totals 15 residues. Per germline, CDR1 MGHRA and CDR2 YSYEKL. Trimming took 1 base from V and 1 from J, leaving 10 bases between them. Some clones are missing from TCRdb's copy, which holds only in-frame ones; the method was immunoSEQ multiplex PCR. The top ten clones hold around 2.7% of a sample with some 50,000 clones, 80% to 90% of them seen once. The clonotype comes from a man aged 45-60 years with acute or convalescent COVID-19. Sequenced sample: peripheral blood. The chain links TRBV4-1 to TRBJ1-2; D ambiguous. The CDR3 here is CASSQAVNGNYGYTF. CDR3 nucleotides: TGCGCCAGCAGCCAAGCGGTTAACGGTAACTATGGCTACACCTTC.